A selection of T cell receptor beta chains follows, all from one sample in a study of identical twins. TCRdb itself ran the 5' RACE reads through MiXCR, one entry per CDR3 protein. The data show about 720,000 distinct CDR3 sequences, with approximately 18% seen just once and 10% to 15% held by the top ten. These records were also assigned to another study, of T cells expressing NK-cell markers.

Sequencing was done on a sample of PBMCs. All receptors derive from a woman aged 18 to 35 in good health. Each CDR3 is given with its conserved first and last residue. The order of the fields is CDR3 length, clone size, D gene, V gene, J gene, CDR3 protein, CDR3 DNA. The D gene is left open where the match is weak. The size entry is marked missing in some rows and otherwise reads once, few, many or a size class.

len: 16; abundance: few; d_gene: TRBD2; v_gene: TRBV10-3; j_gene: TRBJ2-1; CDR3aa: CAISESTSGGAREQFF; CDR3nt: TGTGCCATCAGTGAATCGACTAGCGGGGGGGCCCGCGAGCAGTTCTTC
len: 14; abundance: few; d_gene: .; v_gene: TRBV6-1; j_gene: TRBJ2-3; CDR3aa: CASRQVSSTDTQYF; CDR3nt: TGTGCCTCCCGACAGGTTTCTAGCACAGATACGCAGTATTTT
len: 14; abundance: few; d_gene: .; v_gene: TRBV10-3; j_gene: TRBJ1-5; CDR3aa: CAISGGYSNQPQHF; CDR3nt: TGTGCCATCAGTGGAGGTTATAGCAATCAGCCCCAGCATTTT
len: 15; abundance: .; d_gene: .; v_gene: TRBV5-5; j_gene: TRBJ2-1; CDR3aa: CASSLPREIYNEQFF; CDR3nt: TGTGCCAGCAGCTTGCCCAGGGAAATCTACAATGAGCAGTTCTTC
len: 15; abundance: .; d_gene: .; v_gene: TRBV10-1; j_gene: TRBJ1-1; CDR3aa: CASSEQGLPNTEAFF; CDR3nt: TGCGCCAGCAGCGAACAGGGTCTCCCCAACACTGAAGCTTTCTTT
len: 16; abundance: few; d_gene: TRBD2; v_gene: TRBV20-1; j_gene: TRBJ2-3; CDR3aa: CCARDVNGRAFNTQYF; CDR3nt: TGCTGTGCTAGAGATGTAAACGGGAGGGCCTTCAATACGCAGTATTTT
len: 14; abundance: few; d_gene: .; v_gene: TRBV10-3; j_gene: TRBJ2-2; CDR3aa: CAVRRDRDTGELFF; CDR3nt: TGTGCCGTGAGGAGGGACAGAGACACCGGGGAGCTGTTTTTT
len: 14; abundance: few; d_gene: TRBD1; v_gene: TRBV15; j_gene: TRBJ2-7; CDR3aa: CATSTRDSAHEQYF; CDR3nt: TGTGCCACCAGCACCCGGGACAGTGCCCACGAGCAGTACTTC
len: 15; abundance: many; d_gene: .; v_gene: TRBV12-3/TRBV12-4; j_gene: TRBJ1-5; CDR3aa: CASSSEVLSNQPQHF; CDR3nt: TGTGCCAGCAGCTCCGAGGTACTGAGCAATCAGCCCCAGCATTTT
len: 15; abundance: .; d_gene: .; v_gene: TRBV5-1; j_gene: TRBJ2-3; CDR3aa: CASSSSSFPTDTQYF; CDR3nt: TGCGCCAGCAGCTCATCTAGCTTTCCGACAGATACGCAGTATTTT
len: 17; abundance: .; d_gene: .; v_gene: TRBV7-9; j_gene: TRBJ2-6; CDR3aa: CASSSVNSGTGANVLTF; CDR3nt: TGTGCCAGCAGCTCCGTAAACTCGGGAACTGGGGCCAACGTCCTGACTTTC
len: 15; abundance: .; d_gene: .; v_gene: TRBV14; j_gene: TRBJ2-5; CDR3aa: CASSLLLGGGETQYF; CDR3nt: TGTGCCAGCAGCCTCCTCCTCGGAGGGGGGGAGACCCAGTACTTC
len: 16; abundance: .; d_gene: TRBD2; v_gene: TRBV20-1; j_gene: TRBJ2-7; CDR3aa: CSARDPGLASPEGQYF; CDR3nt: TGCAGTGCTAGAGACCCGGGACTAGCGTCTCCTGAGGGGCAGTACTTC
len: 14; abundance: .; d_gene: .; v_gene: TRBV29-1; j_gene: TRBJ1-3; CDR3aa: CSVGLSSIGNTIYF; CDR3nt: TGCAGCGTTGGACTGAGTTCCATTGGAAACACCATATATTTT
len: 16; abundance: .; d_gene: TRBD2; v_gene: TRBV7-7; j_gene: TRBJ2-1; CDR3aa: CASSTVAGGSYNEQFF; CDR3nt: TGTGCCAGCAGCACTGTAGCGGGAGGCTCCTACAATGAGCAGTTCTTC
len: 14; abundance: .; d_gene: TRBD2; v_gene: TRBV12-3/TRBV12-4; j_gene: TRBJ2-1; CDR3aa: CASSGSLAGGLSFF; CDR3nt: TGTGCCAGCAGTGGCTCACTAGCGGGGGGGCTGTCGTTCTTC
len: 13; abundance: .; d_gene: .; v_gene: TRBV6-1; j_gene: TRBJ1-1; CDR3aa: CASTPGPNAEAFF; CDR3nt: TGTGCCAGCACCCCAGGACCGAATGCTGAAGCTTTCTTT
len: 12; abundance: few; d_gene: .; v_gene: TRBV30; j_gene: TRBJ1-5; CDR3aa: CAWSTGTQPQHF; CDR3nt: TGTGCCTGGAGTACAGGGACTCAGCCCCAGCATTTT
len: 17; abundance: .; d_gene: TRBD2; v_gene: TRBV6-5; j_gene: TRBJ2-5; CDR3aa: CASSTRLAGGRSETQYF; CDR3nt: TGTGCCAGCAGTACTCGACTAGCGGGGGGCCGGTCAGAGACCCAGTACTTC
len: 16; abundance: .; d_gene: TRBD1; v_gene: TRBV12-3/TRBV12-4; j_gene: TRBJ1-1; CDR3aa: CASRLTGQGAMSEAFF; CDR3nt: TGTGCCAGCAGACTCACGGGACAGGGGGCTATGAGTGAAGCTTTCTTT
len: 15; abundance: few; d_gene: .; v_gene: TRBV29-1; j_gene: TRBJ2-7; CDR3aa: CSVEELRDSTYEQYF; CDR3nt: TGCAGCGTTGAGGAGTTGCGGGACTCAACCTACGAGCAGTACTTC
len: 17; abundance: few; d_gene: .; v_gene: TRBV5-1; j_gene: TRBJ2-7; CDR3aa: CASSLGRGTSPTYEQYF; CDR3nt: TGCGCCAGCAGCTTGGGACGGGGCACATCCCCCACCTACGAGCAGTACTTC
len: 13; abundance: .; d_gene: .; v_gene: TRBV10-3; j_gene: TRBJ2-2; CDR3aa: CAISGKGSGELFF; CDR3nt: TGTGCCATCAGTGGGAAGGGGTCCGGGGAGCTGTTTTTT
len: 15; abundance: .; d_gene: .; v_gene: TRBV4-3; j_gene: TRBJ2-7; CDR3aa: CASSQDRYKDYEQYF; CDR3nt: TGCGCCAGCAGCCAAGATCGGTATAAGGACTACGAGCAGTACTTC
len: 15; abundance: .; d_gene: .; v_gene: TRBV6-5; j_gene: TRBJ1-5; CDR3aa: CASSYLGMRDQPQHF; CDR3nt: TGTGCCAGCAGTTACTTAGGGATGAGGGATCAGCCCCAGCATTTT
len: 16; abundance: .; d_gene: TRBD2; v_gene: TRBV5-1; j_gene: TRBJ2-1; CDR3aa: CASSEGLAGIYNEQFF; CDR3nt: TGCGCCAGCAGCGAAGGACTAGCGGGAATCTACAATGAGCAGTTCTTC
len: 11; abundance: .; d_gene: .; v_gene: TRBV7-2; j_gene: TRBJ2-5; CDR3aa: CASSMEETQYF; CDR3nt: TGTGCCAGCAGTATGGAAGAGACCCAGTACTTC
len: 13; abundance: few; d_gene: .; v_gene: TRBV6-4; j_gene: TRBJ2-5; CDR3aa: CASSRGLGETQYF; CDR3nt: TGTGCCAGCAGTCGGGGACTGGGAGAGACCCAGTACTTC
len: 18; abundance: few; d_gene: TRBD1; v_gene: TRBV4-3; j_gene: TRBJ2-1; CDR3aa: CASSRSVPGQGHYNEQFF; CDR3nt: TGCGCCAGCAGCCGCAGCGTACCGGGACAGGGCCACTACAATGAGCAGTTCTTC
len: 13; abundance: .; d_gene: .; v_gene: TRBV20-1; j_gene: TRBJ2-2; CDR3aa: CSARDWNTGELFF; CDR3nt: TGCAGTGCTAGAGACTGGAACACCGGGGAGCTGTTTTTT
len: 13; abundance: few; d_gene: TRBD1; v_gene: TRBV29-1; j_gene: TRBJ1-5; CDR3aa: CSVGTGTSQPQHF; CDR3nt: TGCAGCGTGGGGACAGGGACGAGTCAGCCCCAGCATTTT
len: 14; abundance: many; d_gene: TRBD1; v_gene: TRBV12-3/TRBV12-4; j_gene: TRBJ1-5; CDR3aa: CASSLGTGSQPQHF; CDR3nt: TGTGCCAGCAGTCTAGGGACAGGGAGTCAGCCCCAGCATTTT
len: 15; abundance: few; d_gene: TRBD1; v_gene: TRBV12-3/TRBV12-4; j_gene: TRBJ1-5; CDR3aa: CASSSLGQVNQPQHF; CDR3nt: TGTGCCAGCAGCTCCCTGGGACAGGTGAATCAGCCCCAGCATTTT
len: 11; abundance: few; d_gene: .; v_gene: TRBV9; j_gene: TRBJ1-1; CDR3aa: CASSPLREAFF; CDR3nt: TGTGCCAGCAGCCCGCTCCGAGAAGCTTTCTTT
len: 15; abundance: few; d_gene: .; v_gene: TRBV20-1; j_gene: TRBJ1-6; CDR3aa: CSARSSGINNSPLHF; CDR3nt: TGCAGTGCGAGAAGCAGCGGGATAAATAATTCACCCCTCCACTTT
len: 15; abundance: few; d_gene: .; v_gene: TRBV12-5; j_gene: TRBJ2-7; CDR3aa: CASGFEGLPAYEQYF; CDR3nt: TGTGCTAGTGGTTTCGAGGGACTGCCCGCCTACGAGCAGTACTTC
len: 17; abundance: few; d_gene: .; v_gene: TRBV10-1; j_gene: TRBJ2-7; CDR3aa: CASSGPNEIFRFYEQYF; CDR3nt: TGCGCCAGCAGTGGACCCAACGAGATTTTTAGGTTCTACGAGCAGTACTTC
len: 13; abundance: .; d_gene: .; v_gene: TRBV21-1; j_gene: TRBJ1-5; CDR3aa: CASHPGHNQPQHF; CDR3nt: TGTGCCAGTCATCCGGGGCACAATCAGCCCCAGCATTTT
len: 18; abundance: .; d_gene: TRBD2; v_gene: TRBV6-1; j_gene: TRBJ2-5; CDR3aa: CASEQSGTSGPTGETQYF; CDR3nt: TGTGCCAGCGAGCAGTCCGGGACTAGCGGACCCACAGGAGAGACCCAGTACTTC
len: 16; abundance: .; d_gene: TRBD2; v_gene: TRBV5-1; j_gene: TRBJ2-1; CDR3aa: CARRTSGSHVHNEQFF; CDR3nt: TGCGCCAGGAGGACTAGCGGGAGCCATGTCCACAATGAGCAGTTCTTC
len: 14; abundance: .; d_gene: .; v_gene: TRBV7-8; j_gene: TRBJ2-1; CDR3aa: CASSAAGQYNEQFF; CDR3nt: TGTGCCAGCAGCGCAGCGGGACAGTACAATGAGCAGTTCTTC
len: 15; abundance: .; d_gene: TRBD2; v_gene: TRBV29-1; j_gene: TRBJ2-1; CDR3aa: CSTRLATNTYNEQFF; CDR3nt: TGCAGCACACGACTAGCGACAAACACCTACAATGAGCAGTTCTTC
len: 15; abundance: few; d_gene: TRBD1; v_gene: TRBV5-6; j_gene: TRBJ1-6; CDR3aa: CASSIQGAHNSPLHF; CDR3nt: TGTGCCAGCAGCATACAGGGGGCCCATAATTCACCCCTCCACTTT
len: 15; abundance: .; d_gene: TRBD1; v_gene: TRBV7-9; j_gene: TRBJ1-1; CDR3aa: CASSARQGDSTQAFF; CDR3nt: TGTGCCAGCAGCGCCCGACAGGGGGACTCGACACAAGCTTTCTTT
len: 13; abundance: .; d_gene: .; v_gene: TRBV9; j_gene: TRBJ2-3; CDR3aa: CASSFKSDLRKIW; CDR3nt: TGTGCCAGCAGCTTCAAGTCGGACCTTCGGAAAATTTGG
len: 14; abundance: .; d_gene: TRBD1; v_gene: TRBV5-6; j_gene: TRBJ2-7; CDR3aa: CASSPSGQSYEQYF; CDR3nt: TGTGCCAGCAGCCCATCGGGACAGTCCTACGAGCAGTACTTC
len: 13; abundance: few; d_gene: .; v_gene: TRBV5-1; j_gene: TRBJ2-5; CDR3aa: CASALQRGETQYF; CDR3nt: TGCGCCAGCGCACTCCAACGGGGGGAGACCCAGTACTTC
len: 13; abundance: .; d_gene: .; v_gene: TRBV28; j_gene: TRBJ1-1; CDR3aa: CASSLRGTSWAFF; CDR3nt: TGTGCCAGCAGCCTCCGGGGGACTTCGTGGGCTTTCTTT
len: 15; abundance: .; d_gene: TRBD2; v_gene: TRBV20-1; j_gene: TRBJ2-4; CDR3aa: CSARDSGSGGVIQYF; CDR3nt: TGCAGTGCTAGAGACTCTGGGAGCGGGGGCGTAATTCAGTACTTC
len: 20; abundance: .; d_gene: .; v_gene: TRBV27; j_gene: TRBJ2-1; CDR3aa: CASSLQRFSGLAIGYNEQFF; CDR3nt: TGTGCCAGCAGTTTACAGCGGTTTTCAGGGCTAGCAATAGGATACAATGAGCAGTTCTTC
len: 15; abundance: .; d_gene: TRBD2; v_gene: TRBV13; j_gene: TRBJ2-1; CDR3aa: CASSYPTGGPQEQFF; CDR3nt: TGTGCCAGCAGCTACCCCACGGGGGGGCCGCAGGAGCAGTTCTTC
len: 14; abundance: few; d_gene: .; v_gene: TRBV18; j_gene: TRBJ2-7; CDR3aa: CASSPGDTPYEQYF; CDR3nt: TGTGCCAGCTCACCTGGGGACACACCCTACGAGCAGTACTTC